This T cell receptor beta chain was identified during a study of blood T cell repertoires in COVID-19. On the study more broadly: Acute-phase and convalescent COVID-19 samples originated in the United States, Italy and Spain.

This clone was seen a handful of times. Patients at the Seattle site were enrolled during active infection and followed longitudinally. Clones were read by immunoSEQ multiplex PCR, and TCRdb kept only the in-frame ones, dropping some. The table shows 160,000 or so clones, with 79% occurring only once. This TCR was sampled from a woman in her sixties with COVID-19, enrolled during active disease. Sequencing was performed on peripheral blood.

The CDR3 DNA reads as TGTGCCAGCAGCCCCAGGAGAGGGTCGGGGCAGTACTTC. Amino acid sequence: CASSPRRGSGQYF. The rearrangement joins TRBV14 to TRBJ2-7, with TRBD2 as a possible D gene (5 bases). The CDR3 sequence is 13 residues long. Germline V gene data show CDR1 as SGHDN and CDR2 as FVKESK. Trimming cost V 4 bases and J 9 bases, with 16 bases left between them.